This TCR beta chain was documented in a study of PD-L1 blockade in urothelial cancer. For the study at large: Blood analysis was done at 3 weeks (second dose) and 6 weeks after treatment began. A median approximately 140,000 T cells were found in blood samples.

This clone was picked up a small number of times. This CDR3 comprises 19 residues. CDR1 and CDR2 from the germline V gene are MRHNA and SNTAGT. J was trimmed by 1 base and V by 6 bases; bases with no gene match: 12. The sample's time point: peripheral blood 6 weeks after treatment start. Patients in the study were battling locally advanced or metastatic urothelial carcinoma. Each patient gave between 1 and 8 samples, pretreatment and on-treatment. TCRdb's copy holds only in-frame clones and misses some; the assay was immunoSEQ multiplex PCR. The repertoire holds some 110,000 clones, with around 89% as singletons.

This sample comprised PBMCs, obtained around atezolizumab (anti-PD-L1) treatment. This receptor was obtained from a man in his 60s with urothelial cancer. This sequence joins TRBV6-4 and TRBJ2-6; the match to TRBD1 covers 10 bases. For the CDR3, the DNA is TGTGCCAGCAGCCCCGCCCTGGGACAGGGGAAGTCTGGGGCCAACGTCCTGACTTTC. It encodes CASSPALGQGKSGANVLTF.